The 25 T cell receptor beta chains given below trace back to one sample, sequenced in a study of shared clonotypes between healthy human individuals (dated by TCRdb to the early 2020s). CD8 naive samples were CD45RO-negative cells positively selected for CCR7, giving a CD45RA+CCR7+ population that excluded TemRA cells. Libraries were built with the immunoSEQ multiplex PCR assay. The table comes from immuneACCESS by way of TCRdb, which keeps in-frame sequences with V and J called. Part of the clones is missing from these tables; in studies checked, under half for an unresolved V gene and the rest for unknown reasons. Recorded for this sample are more than 550,000 clones; under 95% of them occurred a single time. The ten largest clonotypes hold approximately 24% of the sample. Sequences were obtained from naive CD8+ T cells sorted from blood. Interpreted using the paper, the cell subset or site label stands for: CD45RA+CCR7+. The receptor set was obtained from a man in his thirties or forties in good health.

This chain connects TRBV29-1 to TRBJ2-7, with unresolved D. CDR3 length equals 13 residues. The V end was cut by 1 base, the J end by 2 bases, with 9 bases between. Germline V gene data show CDR1 as SQVTM and CDR2 as ANQGSEA. CDR3 protein: CSVEATDTYEQYF. The CDR3 region has the DNA TGCAGCGTTGAAGCGACCGACACCTACGAGCAGTACTTC.

The gene calls are TRBV6-5 and TRBJ2-1; TRBD2 matches 7 bases. The CDR3 is 14 residues long. The germline gives CDR1 MNHEY, CDR2 SVGAGI. Trimming removed 8 bases from V and 3 bases from J; junction bases left unmatched: 7. The CDR3 here is CASRSLADYNEQFF. In DNA form, the CDR3 reads TGTGCCAGCCGTTCCCTAGCGGACTACAATGAGCAGTTCTTC.

V usage is TRBV25-1 and J usage is TRBJ1-2; D gene uncertain. V lost 5 bases and J 6 bases, leaving 16 bases between the germline ends. The CDR3 extends over 14 amino acids. In germline, CDR1 is MGHDK, CDR2 SYGVNS. The CDR3 coding sequence is TGTGCCAGCAGTCCTGCCGACATGTCTGATGGCTACACCTTC. It codes for CASSPADMSDGYTF.

Points on this clone: Other nucleotide sequences from this sample produce the same CDR3. V and J are TRBV27 and TRBJ2-7, with 9 nucleotides matching TRBD2. The germline gives CDR1 MNHEY, CDR2 SMNVEV (reference sequence). This CDR3 region has 14 residues. J gave up 4 bases and V 2 bases, and 3 bases lay outside the gene matches. The CDR3 region is CASSLTSGYYEQYF. CDR3 sequence (DNA): TGTGCCAGCAGTTTAACTAGCGGGTATTACGAGCAGTACTTC.

The chain couples TRBV19 to TRBJ2-7; 8 bases fit TRBD2. V was pared by 6 bases and J by 1 base, with 8 bases of the junction left unmatched. Germline lookup yields CDR1 LNHDA and CDR2 SQIVND (reference sequence). The CDR3 consists of 15 residues. The CDR3 reads CASSLDSGKSYEQYF. For the CDR3, the DNA is TGTGCCAGTAGCTTAGATAGCGGGAAGTCCTACGAGCAGTACTTC.

The chain links TRBV7-9 to TRBJ1-2; D gene uncertain. The CDR3 has 14 residues. Germline V lookup: CDR1 SEHNR, CDR2 FQNEAQ (reference sequence). Trimming took off 1 base at V and 0 bases at J, with 6 bases between the two ends. CDR3 bases: TGTGCCAGCAGCTTAGACCCAGCTAACTATGGCTACACCTTC. It yields the protein CASSLDPANYGYTF. Based on the CDR3 plus reference TRBV7-9 and TRBJ1-2, the full variable domain is DTGVSQNPRHKITKRGQNVTFRCDPISEHNRLYWYRQTLGQGPEFLTYFQNEAQLEKSRLLSDRFSAERPKGSFSTLEIQRTEQGDSAMYLCASSLDPANYGYTFGSGTRLTVV.

This rearrangement joins TRBV6-6 to TRBJ1-5, with 9 nucleotides matching TRBD1. V was pared by 7 bases and J by 5 bases, with 3 bases of the junction left unmatched. The germline V gene encodes CDR1 MNHNY and CDR2 SVGAGI (reference sequence). The CDR3 contains 13 residues. The CDR3 protein is CASTDRGDQPQHF. The CDR3 bases are TGTGCCAGCACGGACAGGGGTGATCAGCCCCAGCATTTT.

The rearrangement links TRBV9 to TRBJ2-1, with 10 bases aligning to TRBD1. The V segment lost 3 bases and the J segment 9 bases; nucleotides outside the gene matches: 6. The CDR3 sequence is 14 residues long. The germline CDR1 and CDR2 sequences are SGDLS and YYNGEE. This chain's CDR3 is CASSATGGKSEQFF. CDR3 bases: TGTGCCAGCAGCGCGACAGGGGGCAAGAGTGAGCAGTTCTTC. The full variable domain, in which reference TRBV9 and TRBJ2-1 provide the parts outside the CDR3, is DSGVTQTPKHLITATGQRVTLRCSPRSGDLSVYWYQQSLDQGLQFLIQYYNGEERAKGNILERFSAQQFPDLHSELNLSSLELGDSALYFCASSATGGKSEQFFGPGTRLTVL.

The chain employs TRBV11-2 and TRBJ2-1, with 7 bases aligning to TRBD2. V trimming: 5 bases; J trimming: 0 bases; junction bases outside the gene matches: 7. Germline lookup yields CDR1 SGHAT and CDR2 FQNNGV. The CDR3 has 16 residues. The CDR3 spells CASSAGEWSSYNEQFF. The CDR3 DNA reads as TGTGCCAGCAGCGCGGGGGAGTGGAGCTCCTACAATGAGCAGTTCTTC. Complete variable domain (other parts from reference TRBV11-2 and TRBJ2-1): EAGVAQSPRYKIIEKRQSVAFWCNPISGHATLYWYQQILGQGPKLLIQFQNNGVVDDSQLPKDRFSAERLKGVDSTLKIQPAKLEDSAVYLCASSAGEWSSYNEQFFGPGTRLTVL.

The chain is built from TRBV5-6 and TRBJ2-3; 9 bases are shared with TRBD2. Germline lookup yields CDR1 SGHDT and CDR2 YYEEEE. V lost 2 bases and J lost 4; bases outside the gene matches: 5. The CDR3 is made up of 15 amino acids. CDR3 in DNA: TGTGCCAGCAGCTTTGGGACTAGCATCGCAGATACGCAGTATTTT. Translating it yields CASSFGTSIADTQYF. Using reference TRBV5-6 and TRBJ2-3 for the parts outside the CDR3, the full variable domain is DAGVTQSPTHLIKTRGQQVTLRCSPKSGHDTVSWYQQALGQGPQFIFQYYEEEERQRGNFPDRFSGHQFPNYSSELNVNALLLGDSALYLCASSFGTSIADTQYFGPGTRLTVL.

The chain uses TRBV6-5 and TRBJ1-1, with D possibly matching TRBD1 (6 bases). V lost 0 bases and J 10 bases, leaving 12 bases between the germline ends. CDR1 MNHEY and CDR2 SVGAGI come from the germline V gene. The length of the CDR3 is 13 residues. CDR3 region: CASSYSTGDRAFF. In nucleotides, the CDR3 is TGTGCCAGCAGTTACTCGACAGGTGATAGAGCTTTCTTT.

The chain carries TRBV5-6 and TRBJ2-5; D perhaps matches TRBD1 (6 bases). This CDR3 contains 14 residues. Trimming left V 4 bases short and J 2 bases short, with 12 bases between. Germline loops: CDR1 SGHDT, CDR2 YYEEEE. CDR3: CASSHPGVQETQYF. In DNA form, the CDR3 reads TGTGCCAGCAGCCACCCAGGGGTACAAGAGACCCAGTACTTC.

The CDR3 sequence is CASSLYGGSEQYF. The CDR3 DNA reads as TGTGCCAGCAGTTTATATGGCGGGTCTGAGCAGTACTTC. This chain connects TRBV28 to TRBJ2-7; D might be TRBD2 (5 bases). This CDR3 spans 13 amino acids. The V end was cut by 1 base, the J end by 7 bases, with 11 bases between. Germline CDR1 and CDR2: MDHEN and SYDVKM.

A few counts support this clone. The V call is TRBV29-1, the J call TRBJ2-7; no firm D call. The CDR3 loop spans 12 amino acids. V was pared by 4 bases and J by 2 bases, with 9 bases between. Germline V CDR1 and CDR2: SQVTM, ANQGSEA. The CDR3 protein is CSVVLGPYEQYF. Written as DNA, the CDR3 is TGCAGCGTTGTGCTAGGGCCCTACGAGCAGTACTTC.

With respect to this clone: The sample has other DNA sequences that encode this CDR3 too. This chain joins TRBV5-1 and TRBJ2-1; perhaps TRBD2 as D (6 bases). The CDR3 sequence is 14 residues long. CDR1 is SGHRS, CDR2 YFSETQ, per germline. V shed 2 bases and J shed 4 bases, with 10 bases lying between them. CDR3 region: CASSFGTGYNEQFF. CDR3 DNA sequence: TGCGCCAGCAGCTTTGGGACTGGGTACAATGAGCAGTTCTTC.

V usage is TRBV7-3 and J usage is TRBJ2-1, with TRBD1 identical over 9 bases. The CDR3 covers 15 residues. Losses at the gene ends were 4 bases for V and 8 bases for J; bases not matched to a gene: 9. In germline, CDR1 is SGHTA, CDR2 FQGTGA. CDR3 region: CASSSPGTGTHEQFF. As DNA, the CDR3 is TGTGCCAGCAGCTCCCCCGGGACAGGGACGCATGAGCAGTTCTTC.

The chain employs TRBV27 and TRBJ2-1; 7 bases match TRBD2. Germline loops: CDR1 MNHEY, CDR2 SMNVEV (reference sequence). The length of the CDR3 is 13 residues. Trimming removed 10 bases from V and 5 bases from J; junction bases left unmatched: 8. The CDR3 sequence is CATNRGSHNEQFF. The CDR3 DNA reads as TGTGCCACCAACCGCGGGAGCCACAATGAGCAGTTCTTC.

The rearrangement uses TRBV5-1 and TRBJ2-3; TRBD1 agrees at 8 bases. The CDR3 loop spans 16 amino acids. V lost 2 bases, J lost 3 bases, and 8 bases stayed unmatched. Germline loops: CDR1 SGHRS, CDR2 YFSETQ. CDR3 sequence (DNA): TGCGCCAGCAGCTTAAAAGGACAGGGCTTTACAGATACGCAGTATTTT. Translation: CASSLKGQGFTDTQYF. The full variable domain, completed using reference TRBV5-1 and TRBJ2-3, is KAGVTQTPRYLIKTRGQQVTLSCSPISGHRSVSWYQQTPGQGLQFLFEYFSETQRNKGNFPGRFSGRQFSNSRSEMNVSTLELGDSALYLCASSLKGQGFTDTQYFGPGTRLTVL.

This chain uses TRBV5-8 with TRBJ2-7; 7 bases map to TRBD2. CDR1 and CDR2 (germline): SGHTS, YDEGEE. J gave up 0 bases and V 7 bases, and 7 bases lay outside the gene matches. The CDR3 is 14 amino acids. The CDR3 loop is CASGPERDSYEQYF. DNA for the CDR3: TGTGCCAGCGGCCCGGAGCGGGACTCCTACGAGCAGTACTTC.

The rearrangement uses TRBV27 and TRBJ2-5; maybe TRBD1 (6 bases). V gave up 6 bases and J gave up 3 bases, with 11 bases separating them. The CDR3 contains 13 residues. Germline V lookup: CDR1 MNHEY, CDR2 SMNVEV (reference sequence). CDR3 region: CASRHRDKETQYF. In DNA, the CDR3 is TGTGCCAGCAGGCACCGGGACAAAGAGACCCAGTACTTC.

The chain has TRBV7-2 and TRBJ2-1, with D possibly TRBD1 on 6 matching bases. Trimming cost V 1 base and J 4 bases, with 8 bases left between them. This CDR3 region has 14 residues. Germline V lookup: CDR1 SGHTA, CDR2 FQGNSA. CDR3: CASSLGQGYNEQFF. The CDR3 region has the DNA TGTGCCAGCAGCTTAGGCCAGGGGTACAATGAGCAGTTCTTC. Looking up the rest from reference TRBV7-2 and TRBJ2-1 gives the full variable domain: GAGVSQSPSNKVTEKGKDVELRCDPISGHTALYWYRQSLGQGLEFLIYFQGNSAPDKSGLPSDRFSAERTGGSVSTLTIQRTQQEDSAVYLCASSLGQGYNEQFFGPGTRLTVL.

The chain combines TRBV7-9 with TRBJ2-1; 7 bases fit TRBD2. The ends lost 1 base at V and 5 bases at J; junction bases unmatched: 5. The CDR3 totals 15 residues. The germline CDR1 and CDR2 sequences are SEHNR and FQNEAQ (reference sequence). For the CDR3, the DNA is TGTGCCAGCAGCTTAGTTTCTAGCGGACACAATGAGCAGTTCTTC. Its protein product is CASSLVSSGHNEQFF.

A single count supports this clone. The chain combines TRBV10-3 with TRBJ2-3, with 7 positions matching TRBD1. V was clipped by 8 bases and J by 1 base; unmatched bases: 9. This CDR3 is built from 15 residues. The germline gives CDR1 ENHRY, CDR2 SYGVKD. The CDR3 DNA follows: TGTGCCATCGGAGAACCCGGGACAGGCACAGATACGCAGTATTTT. This gives the protein CAIGEPGTGTDTQYF.

The chain links TRBV7-7 to TRBJ2-3; no clear D gene. V gave up 3 bases and J gave up 3 bases, with 16 bases separating them. The CDR3 has 16 amino acids. Germline loops: CDR1 SSHAT, CDR2 FNYEAQ (reference sequence). CDR3 amino acids: CASSLSRTNGTDTQYF. For the CDR3, the DNA is TGTGCCAGCAGCTTGTCGAGGACCAATGGGACAGATACGCAGTATTTT.

The rearrangement links TRBV6-1 to TRBJ1-1; 7 positions match TRBD1. The germline gives CDR1 MNHNS, CDR2 SASEGT. V was clipped by 3 bases and J by 0 bases; unmatched bases: 4. The CDR3 has 15 amino acids. The CDR3 here is CASSDPTGMNTEAFF. The CDR3 DNA reads TGTGCCAGCAGTGATCCGACAGGGATGAACACTGAAGCTTTCTTT.